The 2 T cell receptor beta chains presented below share a single source sample, sequenced in a study of glioma-infiltrating T cells. TCR alpha and beta CDR3 regions were amplified from RNA using iRepertoire nested multiplex PCR. TCRdb passed the multiplex PCR reads through MiXCR, listing each CDR3 protein once. In the table there are roughly 350,000 distinct CDR3 sequences, about 40% of which are singletons. Sequenced sample: glioma tissue, nonneoplastic brain tissue, or PBMCs (not recorded which). Receptors were obtained from a human donor with low-grade glioma or glioblastoma, undergoing nonglioma brain surgery, or in good health (not recorded which).

The chain carries TRBV2 and TRBJ1-1, with TRBD1 matching over 8 bases. J lost 4 bases, V lost 7 bases, and 8 bases had no gene match. The CDR3 covers 14 residues. Germline V gene data show CDR1 as SNHLY and CDR2 as FYNNEI. CDR3 nucleotide sequence: TGTGCCAGCACGGAACAGGGGGGCGGCACTGAAGCTTTCTTT. Protein product: CASTEQGGGTEAFF.

Points on this clonotype: A read error may explain this, as a much larger clone is one base away. This chain connects TRBV20-1 to TRBJ2-1; 10 bases line up with TRBD1. Germline CDR1 and CDR2: DFQATT and SNEGSKA (reference sequence). The CDR3 length is 14 residues. Trimming at V came to 6 bases and at J to 10 bases, leaving 12 bases not matched to a gene. Here the CDR3 DNA reads TGCAGTGCGCGAGAGGGGACAGGGGTCAACGAGCAGTTCTTC. It is translated as CSAREGTGVNEQFF.